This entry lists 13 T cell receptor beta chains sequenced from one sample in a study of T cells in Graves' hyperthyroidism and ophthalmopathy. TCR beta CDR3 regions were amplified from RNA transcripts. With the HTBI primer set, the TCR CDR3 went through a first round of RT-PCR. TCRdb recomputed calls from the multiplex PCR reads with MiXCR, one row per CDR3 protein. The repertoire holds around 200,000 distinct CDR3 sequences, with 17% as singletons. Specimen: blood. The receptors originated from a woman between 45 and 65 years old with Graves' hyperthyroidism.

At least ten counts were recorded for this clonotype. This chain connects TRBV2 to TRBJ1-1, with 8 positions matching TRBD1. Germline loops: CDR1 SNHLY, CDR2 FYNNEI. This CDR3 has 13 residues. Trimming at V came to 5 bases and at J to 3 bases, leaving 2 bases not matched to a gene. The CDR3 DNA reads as TGTGCCAGCAGTAAACAGGGGGACACTGAAGCTTTCTTT. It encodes CASSKQGDTEAFF.

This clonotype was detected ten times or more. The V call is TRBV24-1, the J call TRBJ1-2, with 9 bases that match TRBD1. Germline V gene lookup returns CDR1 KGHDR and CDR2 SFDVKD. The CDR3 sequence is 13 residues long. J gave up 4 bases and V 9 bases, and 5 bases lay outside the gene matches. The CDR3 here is CATRDRDSYGYTF. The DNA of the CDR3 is TGTGCCACCCGGGACAGGGATTCCTATGGCTACACCTTC.

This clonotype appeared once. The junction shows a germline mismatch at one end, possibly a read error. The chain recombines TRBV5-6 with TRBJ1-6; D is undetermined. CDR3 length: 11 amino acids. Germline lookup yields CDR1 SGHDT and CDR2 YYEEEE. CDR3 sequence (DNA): TGTGCCAGCAGCTCCCACGGTCGCATGGACTTT. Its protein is CASSSHGRMDF.

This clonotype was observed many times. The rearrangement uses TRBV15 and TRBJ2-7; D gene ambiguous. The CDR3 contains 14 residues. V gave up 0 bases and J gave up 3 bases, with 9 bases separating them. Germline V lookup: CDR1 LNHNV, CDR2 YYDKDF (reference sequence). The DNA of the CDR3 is TGTGCCACCAGCAGAGATCGGCCAGACTACGAGCAGTACTTC. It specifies CATSRDRPDYEQYF.

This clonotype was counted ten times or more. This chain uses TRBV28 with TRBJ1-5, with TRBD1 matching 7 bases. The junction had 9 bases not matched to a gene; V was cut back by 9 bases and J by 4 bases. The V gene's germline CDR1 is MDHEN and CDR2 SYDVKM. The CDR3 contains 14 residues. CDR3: CASTTGWKNQPQHF. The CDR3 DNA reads TGTGCCAGTACGACAGGGTGGAAAAATCAGCCCCAGCATTTT.

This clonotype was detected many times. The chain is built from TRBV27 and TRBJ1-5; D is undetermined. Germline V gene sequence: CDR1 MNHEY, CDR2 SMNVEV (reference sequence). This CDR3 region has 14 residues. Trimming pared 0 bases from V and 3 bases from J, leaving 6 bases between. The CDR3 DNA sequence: TGTGCCAGCAGTTTATCCGGGCACAATCAGCCCCAGCATTTT. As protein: CASSLSGHNQPQHF.

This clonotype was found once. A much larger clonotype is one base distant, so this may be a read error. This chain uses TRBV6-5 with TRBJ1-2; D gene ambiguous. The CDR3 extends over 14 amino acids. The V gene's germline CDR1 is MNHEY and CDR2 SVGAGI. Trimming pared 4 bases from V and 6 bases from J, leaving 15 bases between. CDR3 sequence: CASSSLEGHHGYTF. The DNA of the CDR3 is TGTGCCAGCAGTTCCCTGGAGGGCCACCATGGCTACACCTTC.

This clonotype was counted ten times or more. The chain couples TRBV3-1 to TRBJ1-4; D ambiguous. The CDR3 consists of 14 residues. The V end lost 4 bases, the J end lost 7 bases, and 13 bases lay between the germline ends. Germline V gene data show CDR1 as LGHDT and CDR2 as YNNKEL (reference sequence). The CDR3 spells CASSRALGSEKLFF. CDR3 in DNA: TGTGCCAGCAGCCGAGCGTTGGGGAGTGAAAAACTGTTTTTT.

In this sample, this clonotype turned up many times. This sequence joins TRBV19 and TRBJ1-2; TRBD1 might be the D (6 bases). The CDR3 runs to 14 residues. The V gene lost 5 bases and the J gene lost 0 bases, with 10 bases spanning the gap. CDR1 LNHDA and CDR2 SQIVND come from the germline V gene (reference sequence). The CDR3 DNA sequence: TGTGCCAGTAGTTTCCGGGACACTAACTATGGCTACACCTTC. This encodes CASSFRDTNYGYTF.

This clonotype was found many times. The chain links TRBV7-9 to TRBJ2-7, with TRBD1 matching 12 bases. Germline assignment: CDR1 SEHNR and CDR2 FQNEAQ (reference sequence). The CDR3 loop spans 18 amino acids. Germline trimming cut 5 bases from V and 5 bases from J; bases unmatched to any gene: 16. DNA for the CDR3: TGTGCCAGCAGCCCAGGATTAAGGGGACAGGGGGCGAAGGACGAGCAGTACTTC. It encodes CASSPGLRGQGAKDEQYF.

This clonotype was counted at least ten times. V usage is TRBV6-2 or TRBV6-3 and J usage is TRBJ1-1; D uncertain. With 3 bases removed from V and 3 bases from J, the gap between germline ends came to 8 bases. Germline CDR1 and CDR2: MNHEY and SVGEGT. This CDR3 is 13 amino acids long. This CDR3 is CASSYGSYTEAFF. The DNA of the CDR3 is TGTGCCAGCAGTTATGGGAGCTACACTGAAGCTTTCTTT.

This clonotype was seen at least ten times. CDR3 residues: CASSRDRDFNQPQHF. CDR3 nucleotide sequence: TGTGCCAGCAGCCGCGACAGGGATTTCAATCAGCCCCAGCATTTT. The chain employs TRBV6-1 and TRBJ1-5; 7 bases map to TRBD1. J gave up 3 bases and V 6 bases, and 8 bases lay outside the gene matches. Germline CDR1 MNHNS, CDR2 SASEGT. The CDR3 length is 15 residues.

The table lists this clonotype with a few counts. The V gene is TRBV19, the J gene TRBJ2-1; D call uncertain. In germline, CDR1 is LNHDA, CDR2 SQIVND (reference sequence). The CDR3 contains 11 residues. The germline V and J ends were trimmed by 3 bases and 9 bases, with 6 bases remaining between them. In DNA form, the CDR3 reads TGTGCCAGTAGTATCGTTAGTGAGCAGTTCTTC. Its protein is CASSIVSEQFF.